This TCR beta chain was captured in a study of blood T cell repertoires in COVID-19 (dated by TCRdb to 2018 to 2021). For context, the study as a whole: The collaborator samples originated in the United States, Italy and Spain and spanned the acute and convalescent phases of COVID-19. Samples were obtained from the ongoing ImmuneRACE study (first 160 participants) and from approximately 1,200 subjects provided by 6 global collaborators. Deeply sampled blood TCRbeta repertoires from subjects exposed to, actively infected with, or recovered from COVID-19 were included in the dataset. Where available, HLA class I and class II types were obtained from metadata supplied by the sample provider rather than from assay-based typing. The repertoires were released in a freely available public database intended as a resource for research on the immune response to SARS-CoV-2. The prospective study material was composed of cDNA or gDNA derived from T cells, B-cell-depleted T cells, or PBMCs. Sample metadata almost always included a de-identified subject ID, COVID-19 status, age in years and sex. Paper-wide results and their limitations: Clinical and demographic metadata were provided uncurated, with the amount varying by source and participant.

Per the germline V gene, KGHSH is the CDR1 and LQKENI is the CDR2. The CDR3 has 15 amino acids, counting the end cysteine and phenylalanine. The kept DNA is CDR3 alone, 45 bases in frame from the first base. V trim: 4 bases; J trim: 2 bases; unmatched bases: 6. The collaborating institutions used their own protocols to collect whole blood in K2EDTA tubes. For TCRbeta analysis, collaborator samples were shipped as frozen whole blood, as isolated PBMCs, or as DNA extracted from either sample type. TCRbeta CDR3 regions were amplified from genomic DNA using the immunoSEQ Assay, a bias-controlled multiplex PCR. Per the original workflow: Within the assay, amplification of reference gene primers was used to estimate how many nucleated cells each sample contained. To quantify the absolute abundance of each unique TCRbeta CDR3 rearrangement, sequence reads were collapsed and filtered. Productive Simpson clonality was computed per sample as the square root of Simpson's diversity index over productive rearrangements. Sourced from immuneACCESS, this table was stored by TCRdb with only in-frame sequences that have V and J called. A share of the clones is absent; for the studies checked, an unresolved V gene accounts for under half, and the remainder has no known explanation. V, J and clone size are taken as reported in that table, and D and trimming were inferred from the DNA itself. This sample has about 68,000 clones in its table, and more than 80% of those were observed once. About 8.1% of the sample is held by the ten biggest clonotypes.

This clone showed up just once. What antigen it recognizes has not been identified. Per-base quality was not reported, and no clone a single base away is much larger than it. The sequenced sample was peripheral blood. This receptor chain uses TRBV18 and TRBJ1-2; 8 junctional bases match TRBD1. The sequence derives from a man aged 25 to 40 with acute or convalescent COVID-19. The CDR3 reads CASSRGQGENYGYTF. The nucleotide sequence is given as TGTGCCAGCTCACGTGGACAGGGTGAGAACTATGGCTACACCTTC.